The 30 T cell receptor gamma chains reported below all come from one sample, sequenced in a study of gamma-delta chains in newborns, infants, children. TCRdb reanalyzed the reads using CATT. This sample carries thousands of gamma-chain clones, about 55% of them seen once, and the ten largest clones take about 15%. The specimen sequenced was blood. Source of these receptors: a child who was a newborn, infant or young child, either healthy, febrile or measles-vaccinated (not recorded which).

This clone was observed a few times. The chain couples TRGV2 to TRGJ1 or TRGJ2. The J gene, left out of TCRdb, was set here by checking the DNA against germline. The CDR3 covers 14 residues. V gave up 1 base and J gave up 1 base; unmatched junction bases: 4. Per the germline V gene, CDR1 is EGSNGY and CDR2 is YDSYNSKV. The CDR3 spells CATWDGANYYKKLF. DNA for the CDR3: TGTGCCACCTGGGACGGCGCTAATTATTATAAGAAACTCTTT.

A word on this clone: Being one base from a much bigger clone, this may be a read error. This sample includes further DNA sequences coding for the same CDR3. The chain couples TRGV2 to TRGJ1 or TRGJ2. As TCRdb names no J gene, one was assigned here on the basis of a DNA match to germline. Germline V lookup: CDR1 EGSNGY, CDR2 YDSYNSKV. This CDR3 has 13 amino acids. The ends lost 0 bases at V and 6 bases at J; junction bases unmatched: 5. The CDR3 DNA reads TGTGCCACCTGGGACGGGCCCGGTTATAAGAAACTCTTT. This encodes CATWDGPGYKKLF.

In its sample, this clone was seen a few times. CDR3 nucleotides: TGTGCCACCTGGGACGGGCATGCGAAACTCTTT. Its translation is CATWDGHAKLF. This sequence joins TRGV2 and TRGJ1 or TRGJ2. The J gene comes from matching the DNA to germline here; TCRdb lacks it. This CDR3 is built from 11 residues. After removal of 0 bases from V and 12 bases from J, the junction contained 5 bases not matched to a gene. The germline V gene has CDR1 EGSNGY and CDR2 YDSYNSKV.

About this clone: The sample contains more than one DNA sequence encoding this CDR3. This chain connects TRGV8 to TRGJ1 or TRGJ2. No J segment appears in TCRdb, so it was assigned here by matching the sequence to germline. The V segment lost 0 bases and the J segment 6 bases; nucleotides outside the gene matches: 8. The CDR3 has 14 amino acids. CDR1 VENAVY and CDR2 YDSYNSRV come from the germline V gene. CDR3 protein: CATWDRPISYKKLF. The CDR3 bases are TGTGCCACCTGGGATAGGCCTATCAGTTATAAGAAACTCTTT.

The chain employs TRGV9 and TRGJP. No J gene was available from TCRdb, and it was assigned here by a germline match of the DNA. Trimming removed 6 bases from V and 6 bases from J; junction bases left unmatched: 11. The germline V gene has CDR1 GITISATS and CDR2 ISYDGTV (reference sequence). The CDR3 loop spans 17 amino acids. CDR3 protein: CALWSREGELGKKIKVF. CDR3 DNA sequence: TGTGCCTTGTGGTCGCGGGAGGGAGAGTTGGGCAAAAAAATCAAGGTATTT.

This sequence joins TRGV9 and TRGJP. The CDR3 covers 17 residues. The V gene's germline CDR1 is GITISATS and CDR2 ISYDGTV (reference sequence). The V and J ends lost 2 bases and 6 bases, in that order; junction bases with no gene match: 7. CDR3 DNA: TGTGCCTTGTGGGAGGATGGGAGAGAGTTGGGCAAAAAAATCAAGGTATTT. This encodes CALWEDGRELGKKIKVF.

This chain joins TRGV8 and TRGJ1 or TRGJ2. The J gene is absent in TCRdb and was assigned here via DNA matching to germline. Germline CDR1 VENAVY, CDR2 YDSYNSRV. With 2 bases clipped from V and 4 bases from J, the junction kept 8 bases outside the gene matches. The CDR3 contains 14 residues. The CDR3 nucleotides are TGTGCCACCTGGGATAAAAGGCGATATTATAAGAAACTCTTT. Translation gives CATWDKRRYYKKLF.

This clone was seen a few times. The same CDR3 can be traced to other DNA sequences in this sample. The gene calls are TRGV2 and TRGJ1 or TRGJ2. Germline matching of the DNA provided the J gene here, since TCRdb leaves it blank. With 1 base clipped from V and 0 bases from J, the junction kept 3 bases outside the gene matches. Germline V CDR1 and CDR2: EGSNGY, YDSYNSKV. The CDR3 contains 14 residues. CDR3 in DNA: TGTGCCACCTGGGACGGCTCGAATTATTATAAGAAACTCTTT. Protein product: CATWDGSNYYKKLF.

Notes on this clone: The likely explanation is a read error, given a far larger clone one base away. Different DNA sequences within this sample yield the same CDR3. The J gene is TRGJP, the V gene TRGV9. The J gene, left out of TCRdb, was set here by checking the DNA against germline. The CDR3 runs to 17 residues. CDR1 and CDR2 from the germline V gene are GITISATS and ISYDGTV (reference sequence). V was clipped by 0 bases and J by 2 bases; unmatched bases: 1. The CDR3 coding sequence is TGTGCCTTGTGGGAGGTGAGGCAAGAGTTGGGCAAAAAAATCAAGGTATTT. Amino acid sequence: CALWEVRQELGKKIKVF.

This clone was found a few times. A much larger clone differs from this one at a single base, so this may be a read error. The same CDR3 also results from other DNA sequences found in this sample. The genes are TRGV9 and TRGJP. V lost 4 bases, J lost 4 bases, and 1 base stayed unmatched. This CDR3 spans 15 amino acids. Germline V gene data show CDR1 as GITISATS and CDR2 as ISYDGTV (reference sequence). CDR3 sequence: CALWDQELGKKIKVF. The CDR3 nucleotides are TGTGCCTTGTGGGATCAAGAGTTGGGCAAAAAAATCAAGGTATTT.

The chain joins TRGV9 to TRGJ1 or TRGJ2. No J gene is reported in TCRdb; it was inferred here by comparing the DNA with germline. Germline V gives CDR1 GITISATS, CDR2 ISYDGTV (reference sequence). CDR3 size: 15 residues. After removal of 0 bases from V and 0 bases from J, the junction contained 5 bases not matched to a gene. The CDR3 protein is CALWEVRENYYKKLF. In DNA, the CDR3 is TGTGCCTTGTGGGAGGTGAGGGAGAATTATTATAAGAAACTCTTT.

This clone turned up a few times. The sample holds other DNA sequences that translate to the same CDR3. The chain recombines TRGV8 with TRGJ1 or TRGJ2. The J gene is absent in TCRdb and was assigned here via DNA matching to germline. Trimming at V came to 0 bases and at J to 7 bases, leaving 0 bases not matched to a gene. This CDR3 comprises 11 residues. Looked up from germline, CDR1 is VENAVY and CDR2 is YDSYNSRV. The CDR3 DNA reads TGTGCCACCTGGGATAGGTATAAGAAACTCTTT. Translation: CATWDRYKKLF.

This clone was seen only once. The V and J genes are TRGV9 and TRGJ1 or TRGJ2. Matching the DNA to germline supplied the J gene, which TCRdb does not give. The junction had 2 bases not matched to a gene; V was cut back by 3 bases and J by 6 bases. CDR1 GITISATS and CDR2 ISYDGTV come from the germline V gene (reference sequence). The length of the CDR3 is 11 residues. Here the CDR3 DNA reads TGTGCCTTGTGGGAGTGTTATAAGAAACTCTTT. Translated, it gives CALWECYKKLF.

This clone was counted a few times. Other DNA sequences from this sample encode an identical CDR3 as well. This rearrangement joins TRGV2 to TRGJ1 or TRGJ2. The J gene is absent in TCRdb and was assigned here via DNA matching to germline. This CDR3 region has 11 residues. Trimming took 0 bases from V and 10 from J; bases not matched to a gene: 3. Germline CDR1 is EGSNGY and CDR2 is YDSYNSKV. In DNA form, the CDR3 reads TGTGCCACCTGGGACGGGCCCAAGAAACTCTTT. Its translation: CATWDGPKKLF.

This chain joins TRGV2 and TRGJP2. TCRdb carries no J gene annotation; the J gene was assigned here by matching the DNA with germline. Trimming at V came to 1 base and at J to 1 base, leaving 0 bases not matched to a gene. The CDR3 sequence is 14 residues long. Germline lookup yields CDR1 EGSNGY and CDR2 YDSYNSKV. The CDR3 DNA reads as TGTGCCACCTGGGACGGTAGTAGTGATTGGATCAAGACGTTT. Translating gives CATWDGSSDWIKTF.

The CDR3 DNA is TGTGCCTTGTGGGAGGCCCCAGGGTATAAGAAACTCTTT. Amino acids: CALWEAPGYKKLF. The chain recombines TRGV9 with TRGJ1 or TRGJ2. TCRdb is silent on the J gene; assignment here came from matching the DNA to germline. V shed 2 bases and J 7 bases; nucleotides not matched to a gene: 8. Germline loops: CDR1 GITISATS, CDR2 ISYDGTV (reference sequence). This CDR3 comprises 13 residues.

The chain has TRGV8 and TRGJ1 or TRGJ2. TCRdb leaves out the J gene; it was filled in here by matching the DNA to germline. The CDR3 is made up of 12 amino acids. Germline V gene sequence: CDR1 VENAVY, CDR2 YDSYNSRV. The ends lost 5 bases at V and 7 bases at J; junction bases unmatched: 8. CDR3 region: CATWVLRYKKLF. The DNA of the CDR3 is TGTGCCACCTGGGTCTTGCGGTATAAGAAACTCTTT.

The chain couples TRGV4 to TRGJ1 or TRGJ2. The J gene, not given by TCRdb, was assigned here from a germline match of the nucleotide sequence. Looked up from germline, CDR1 is EGSTGY and CDR2 is YDSYTSSV. The CDR3 runs to 16 residues. The ends lost 2 bases at V and 3 bases at J; junction bases unmatched: 13. The CDR3 sequence is CATWDDYPEFYYKKLF. The CDR3 DNA follows: TGTGCCACCTGGGATGACTATCCCGAATTTTATTATAAGAAACTCTTT.

The CDR3 spells CATWDRPPYYKKLF. CDR3 coding DNA: TGTGCCACCTGGGACAGGCCCCCTTATTATAAGAAACTCTTT. The rearrangement links TRGV5 to TRGJ1 or TRGJ2. As TCRdb names no J gene, one was assigned here on the basis of a DNA match to germline. Germline CDR1 VINAFY, CDR2 YDVSNSKD. This CDR3 is built from 14 residues. Trimming removed 0 bases from V and 3 bases from J; junction bases left unmatched: 5.

This chain connects TRGV2 to TRGJ1 or TRGJ2. In the absence of a J gene in TCRdb, the DNA was matched to germline to assign it here. This CDR3 comprises 14 residues. V lost 0 bases, J lost 8 bases, and 10 bases stayed unmatched. Germline CDR1 is EGSNGY and CDR2 is YDSYNSKV. CDR3 DNA sequence: TGTGCCACCTGGGACGGGCCGGGGAGAAATAAGAAACTCTTT. Amino acid sequence: CATWDGPGRNKKLF.

This clone turned up a few times. The chain is built from TRGV9 and TRGJP. No J segment appears in TCRdb, so it was assigned here by matching the sequence to germline. Germline V gene sequence: CDR1 GITISATS, CDR2 ISYDGTV (reference sequence). The CDR3 length is 16 residues. V was pared by 2 bases and J by 12 bases, with 10 bases of the junction left unmatched. The chain's CDR3 is CALWEADGGGKKIKVF. In DNA form, the CDR3 reads TGTGCCTTGTGGGAGGCGGATGGGGGGGGCAAAAAAATCAAGGTATTT.

There are a few counts of this clone. The J gene is TRGJ1 or TRGJ2, the V gene TRGV8. The J gene, absent from TCRdb, was called here by matching the DNA to germline. V shed 4 bases and J 6 bases; nucleotides not matched to a gene: 9. CDR1 and CDR2 (germline): VENAVY, YDSYNSRV. There are 13 residues in the CDR3. CDR3 DNA sequence: TGTGCCACCTGGGAAATCCCCTTTTATAAGAAACTCTTT. This gives the protein CATWEIPFYKKLF.

This clone was observed a few times. The V call is TRGV3, the J call TRGJ1 or TRGJ2. The J gene comes from matching the DNA to germline here; TCRdb lacks it. V was pared by 0 bases and J by 10 bases, with 6 bases of the junction left unmatched. Germline CDR1 and CDR2: VTNTFY and YDVSTARD (reference sequence). The CDR3 spans 12 residues. CDR3 amino acids: CATWDRRGKKLF. CDR3 coding DNA: TGTGCCACCTGGGACAGGCGAGGGAAGAAACTCTTT.

The rearrangement links TRGV2 to TRGJ1 or TRGJ2. No J segment appears in TCRdb, so it was assigned here by matching the sequence to germline. This CDR3 contains 11 residues. Trimming took 0 bases from V and 10 from J; bases not matched to a gene: 3. The germline CDR1 and CDR2 sequences are EGSNGY and YDSYNSKV. CDR3 sequence: CATWDGVKKLF. In nucleotides, the CDR3 is TGTGCCACCTGGGACGGGGTCAAGAAACTCTTT.

This clone was counted between two and nine times. A much larger clone differs from this one at a single base, so this may be a read error. This chain uses TRGV9 with TRGJP. Here the J gene came from matching the DNA to germline, since TCRdb omits it. The CDR3 loop spans 16 amino acids. The germline V gene encodes CDR1 GITISATS and CDR2 ISYDGTV (reference sequence). With V trimmed by 0 bases and J by 7 bases, 3 bases remained unmatched. CDR3 sequence reads: CALWEVDELGKKIKVF. The DNA of the CDR3 is TGTGCCTTGTGGGAGGTGGACGAGTTGGGCAAAAAAATCAAGGTATTT.

V and J are TRGV3 and TRGJ1 or TRGJ2. No J gene was available from TCRdb, and it was assigned here by a germline match of the DNA. Germline V CDR1 and CDR2: VTNTFY, YDVSTARD (reference sequence). J gave up 12 bases and V 12 bases, and 17 bases lay outside the gene matches. CDR3 size: 11 residues. The CDR3 bases are TGTGCCGCCGGGGACGGTAGGAGGAAACTCTTT. Protein sequence: CAAGDGRRKLF.

This clone has a handful of counts. Other DNA sequences in this specimen translate into the identical CDR3. This chain uses TRGV2 with TRGJ1 or TRGJ2. The J gene, missing from TCRdb, was assigned here through DNA to germline matching. The CDR3 length is 13 residues. The trim removed 1 base at V and 1 base at J, leaving 1 base unmatched. Per the germline V gene, CDR1 is EGSNGY and CDR2 is YDSYNSKV. CDR3 bases: TGTGCCACCTGGGACGGAAATTATTATAAGAAACTCTTT. Protein: CATWDGNYYKKLF.

The chain links TRGV4 to TRGJ1 or TRGJ2. Because TCRdb records no J gene, it was assigned here through a match of the DNA to germline. The trim removed 5 bases at V and 6 bases at J, leaving 4 bases unmatched. The CDR3 extends over 11 amino acids. Per germline, CDR1 EGSTGY and CDR2 YDSYTSSV. CDR3 nucleotides: TGTGCCACCTGGGCGTCTTATAAGAAACTCTTT. Encoded protein: CATWASYKKLF.

The chain employs TRGV9 and TRGJP. TCRdb records no J gene; here it was assigned by comparing the DNA to germline. Germline V gene sequence: CDR1 GITISATS, CDR2 ISYDGTV (reference sequence). The CDR3 is 18 amino acids. With 0 bases clipped from V and 7 bases from J, the junction kept 9 bases outside the gene matches. The CDR3 here is CALWEVREGELGKKIKVF. The CDR3 DNA is TGTGCCTTGTGGGAGGTGCGGGAAGGGGAGTTGGGCAAAAAAATCAAGGTATTT.

This clone is categorized as large. The V and J genes are TRGV9 and TRGJP. In the absence of a J gene in TCRdb, the DNA was matched to germline to assign it here. CDR1 GITISATS and CDR2 ISYDGTV come from the germline V gene (reference sequence). The junction had 6 bases not matched to a gene; V was cut back by 3 bases and J by 7 bases. CDR3 size: 16 residues. DNA for the CDR3: TGTGCCTTGTGGGAGATAGGGGAGTTGGGCAAAAAAATCAAGGTATTT. As protein: CALWEIGELGKKIKVF.